These 24 T cell receptor beta chains originate from one sample sequenced in a study of CD8 T cells in ankylosing spondylitis. General observations from the study: Blood of patients with ankylosing spondylitis appeared to be characterized by a TCR beta motif of several highly homologous variants.

TCRdb independently ran MiXCR on the 5' RACE reads; one entry per CDR3 protein. The sample yields 750,000 to 850,000 distinct CDR3 sequences, approximately 10% seen once. The antigens these receptors bind are not known. The material sequenced was blood, either unsorted or a sorted T cell fraction (not recorded which). These receptors all stem from a male donor with ankylosing spondylitis.

This clonotype showed up many times. The chain has TRBV7-8 and TRBJ2-3; 13 nucleotides align to TRBD2. The CDR3 loop spans 17 amino acids. Unmatched junction bases numbered 7, after V lost 2 bases and J lost 5 bases. Per germline, CDR1 SGHVS and CDR2 FQNEAQ. The DNA for the CDR3 is TGTGCCAGCAGCTTATTCCCCGGGACTAGCGGGAAAGATACGCAGTATTTT. It encodes CASSLFPGTSGKDTQYF.

This clonotype turned up a few times. CDR3 DNA sequence: TGCAGCGTGGAGGACACCAGTTACCAAGAGACCCAGTACTTC. Translation: CSVEDTSYQETQYF. The gene calls are TRBV29-1 and TRBJ2-5; D tentatively fits TRBD1 or TRBD2 (5 bases each). V lost 6 bases, J lost 0 bases, and 14 bases lay in between. The CDR3 spans 14 residues. Germline V gene lookup returns CDR1 SQVTM and CDR2 ANQGSEA.

This chain uses TRBV28 with TRBJ2-6; 8 bases fit TRBD1. Per the germline V gene, CDR1 is MDHEN and CDR2 is SYDVKM. The V and J ends lost 6 bases and 4 bases, in that order; junction bases with no gene match: 8. The CDR3 is 16 amino acids. CDR3 sequence: CASRGQGKWGANVLTF. The CDR3 region has the DNA TGTGCCAGCAGAGGACAGGGAAAGTGGGGGGCCAACGTCCTGACTTTC.

V gene TRBV7-8 combines with J gene TRBJ2-1; 9 bases are shared with TRBD1. V shed 5 bases, J shed 7 bases, and the junction held 9 bases outside the gene matches. CDR1 SGHVS and CDR2 FQNEAQ come from the germline V gene. There are 15 residues in the CDR3. The CDR3 is CASSTTGGSVNEQFF. In nucleotides, the CDR3 is TGTGCCAGCAGCACCACAGGGGGCTCTGTGAATGAGCAGTTCTTC.

The chain is built from TRBV18 and TRBJ2-7; D ambiguous. CDR1 and CDR2 (germline): KGHSH, LQKENI. The CDR3 covers 14 residues. V lost 1 base, J lost 0 bases, and 7 bases lay in between. The CDR3 nucleotides read TGTGCCAGCTCACCACGCCCGTACTCCTACGAGCAGTACTTC. Protein product: CASSPRPYSYEQYF.

This clonotype has just a few counts. The V and J genes are TRBV9 and TRBJ1-1; D remains unclear. Germline CDR1 SGDLS, CDR2 YYNGEE. The CDR3 has 14 amino acids. V was clipped by 2 bases and J by 0 bases, with 8 bases between them. The CDR3 region is CASSVMSVNTEAFF. In DNA form, the CDR3 reads TGTGCCAGCAGCGTGATGTCCGTGAACACTGAAGCTTTCTTT.

The chain recombines TRBV18 with TRBJ2-1, with 11 nucleotides matching TRBD2. Germline CDR1 is KGHSH and CDR2 is LQKENI. V lost 6 bases, J lost 3 bases, and 7 bases stayed unmatched. The CDR3 is 16 residues long. The chain's CDR3 is CASSLTSGGIYNEQFF. DNA of the CDR3: TGTGCCAGCTCCCTAACTAGCGGGGGTATCTACAATGAGCAGTTCTTC.

The chain uses TRBV10-3 and TRBJ2-7; 8 nucleotides align to TRBD1. The CDR3 contains 14 residues. Trimming at V came to 7 bases and at J to 2 bases, leaving 7 bases not matched to a gene. CDR1 is ENHRY, CDR2 SYGVKD, per germline. Written as DNA, the CDR3 is TGTGCCATCAACTCGGACAGGGACACCTACGAGCAGTACTTC. Translation: CAINSDRDTYEQYF.

This clonotype showed up just a few times. The rearrangement uses TRBV4-3 and TRBJ1-1, with TRBD1 as a possible D gene (5 bases). The germline V gene encodes CDR1 LGHNA and CDR2 YSLEER. The CDR3 is 13 residues long. With 3 bases removed from V and 7 bases from J, the gap between germline ends came to 12 bases. The CDR3 spells CASSQVGGSEAFF. CDR3 DNA sequence: TGCGCCAGCAGCCAGGTTGGGGGGAGTGAAGCTTTCTTT.

This clonotype was counted ten times or more. J is TRBJ2-7 and V is TRBV28, with no clear D. Germline CDR1 and CDR2: MDHEN and SYDVKM. The CDR3 extends over 12 amino acids. Deletions cut 6 bases from V and 6 bases from J, with 12 bases between. The CDR3 coding sequence is TGTGCCAGCAGCCCTCGAATGAGCGAGCAGTACTTC. Its protein product is CASSPRMSEQYF.

A few counts support this clonotype. This rearrangement joins TRBV7-2 to TRBJ2-3, with D hard to call. There are 15 residues in the CDR3. CDR1 and CDR2 from the germline V gene are SGHTA and FQGNSA. Trimming shortened V by 5 bases and J by 3 bases, and 15 bases separated the two germline ends. CDR3 loop: CASSPRGRRTDTQYF. For the CDR3, the DNA is TGTGCCAGCAGCCCGAGAGGCAGGCGTACAGATACGCAGTATTTT.

The sample holds a few counts of this clonotype. The chain combines TRBV7-9 with TRBJ2-5; 11 bases line up with TRBD1. The V gene's germline CDR1 is SEHNR and CDR2 FQNEAQ (reference sequence). Germline trimming cut 5 bases from V and 5 bases from J; bases unmatched to any gene: 7. The CDR3 loop spans 15 amino acids. The CDR3 here is CASSPWTGGRETQYF. CDR3 in DNA: TGTGCCAGCAGCCCCTGGACAGGGGGCAGGGAGACCCAGTACTTC.

This clonotype was counted only a few times. The chain combines TRBV6-1 with TRBJ2-2; 8 nucleotides match TRBD1. With V trimmed by 3 bases and J by 0 bases, 6 bases remained unmatched. This CDR3 has 17 amino acids. Germline loops: CDR1 MNHNS, CDR2 SASEGT. The DNA of the CDR3 is TGTGCCAGCAGTGATTCATACAGGGGGTCGAACACCGGGGAGCTGTTTTTT. Protein sequence: CASSDSYRGSNTGELFF.

This clonotype showed up just a few times. The rearrangement links TRBV6-2 or TRBV6-3 to TRBJ1-5; D remains unclear. Trimming took 7 bases from V and 4 from J, leaving 11 bases between them. This CDR3 contains 13 residues. Germline V lookup: CDR1 MNHEY, CDR2 SVGEGT. The CDR3 sequence: CASTHGPNQPQHF. CDR3 sequence (DNA): TGTGCCAGCACCCACGGGCCAAATCAGCCCCAGCATTTT.

Comments on this clonotype: One end of the junction is discordant with germline, which a read error may explain. The chain carries TRBV5-8 and TRBJ2-7, with D tentatively TRBD1 or TRBD2 (5 bases each). This CDR3 comprises 14 residues. Germline V lookup: CDR1 SGHTS, CDR2 YDEGEE. CDR3 loop: CASSPGDLGCEQHF. CDR3 nucleotides: TGTGCCAGCAGCCCTGGGGACCTCGGCTGCGAGCAGCATTTC.

CDR3 coding DNA: TGTGCCAGCAGCGTAGAGGCAGATAGCAATCAGCCCCAGCATTTT. Protein: CASSVEADSNQPQHF. This sequence joins TRBV9 and TRBJ1-5; D not certain. The CDR3 runs 15 residues. Germline-derived CDR1 and CDR2 are SGDLS and YYNGEE. Deletions cut 0 bases from V and 0 bases from J, with 7 bases between. Variable domain in full (rest from reference TRBV9 and TRBJ1-5): DSGVTQTPKHLITATGQRVTLRCSPRSGDLSVYWYQQSLDQGLQFLIQYYNGEERAKGNILERFSAQQFPDLHSELNLSSLELGDSALYFCASSVEADSNQPQHFGDGTRLSIL.

In this sample, this clonotype turned up a few times. J is TRBJ1-4 and V is TRBV2, with D uncertain. CDR1 SNHLY and CDR2 FYNNEI come from the germline V gene. V dropped 8 bases and J dropped 15 bases, with 13 bases sitting between them. The CDR3 runs 10 residues. The CDR3 DNA follows: TGTGCCAGCGGTATGGGAAGGATGTTTTTT. Translating it yields CASGMGRMFF. Based on the CDR3 plus reference TRBV2 and TRBJ1-4, the full variable domain is EPEVTQTPSHQVTQMGQEVILRCVPISNHLYFYWYRQILGQKVEFLVSFYNNEISEKSEIFDDQFSVERPDGSNFTLKIRSTKLEDSAMYFCASGMGRMFFGSGTQLSVL.

V is TRBV11-3 and J is TRBJ2-1; D is tentatively TRBD1 or TRBD2 (5 bases each). Germline CDR1 is SGHNT and CDR2 is YENEEA. The CDR3 runs 14 residues. The V end was cut by 3 bases, the J end by 7 bases, with 13 bases between. CDR3 protein: CASSFGGSANEQFF. The CDR3 DNA follows: TGTGCCAGCAGCTTTGGGGGTTCTGCAAATGAGCAGTTCTTC.

The rearrangement joins TRBV9 to TRBJ2-7; 8 nucleotides match TRBD2. Germline CDR1 reads SGDLS; CDR2 reads YYNGEE. The V gene end was trimmed by 0 bases and the J gene end by 6 bases; junction bases not matched to a gene: 8. This CDR3 is built from 15 residues. The CDR3 reads CASSVGPGLEAEQYF. Here the CDR3 DNA reads TGTGCCAGCAGCGTAGGTCCGGGACTAGAAGCCGAGCAGTACTTC.

This clonotype was counted between two and nine times. This chain joins TRBV6-2 or TRBV6-3 and TRBJ2-1; 7 bases match TRBD1. The CDR3 length is 14 residues. Trimming at V came to 4 bases and at J to 5 bases, leaving 5 bases not matched to a gene. Germline assignment: CDR1 MNHEY and CDR2 SVGEGT. The CDR3 reads CASSFRQGNNEQFF. The CDR3 nucleotides read TGTGCCAGCAGTTTCAGACAGGGAAACAATGAGCAGTTCTTC.

This clonotype was detected a few times. The V gene is TRBV12-3 or TRBV12-4, the J gene TRBJ2-5; TRBD1 agrees at 10 bases. The ends lost 6 bases at V and 5 bases at J; junction bases unmatched: 9. The CDR3 has 15 amino acids. The CDR3 DNA reads as TGTGCCAGCAGCCCATGGACAGGGGGAATCGAGACCCAGTACTTC. Protein: CASSPWTGGIETQYF.

This clonotype has at least ten counts. The chain recombines TRBV5-6 with TRBJ1-6; D gene unclear. The V and J ends lost 1 base and 10 bases respectively, with 15 bases between them. The CDR3 extends over 15 amino acids. CDR1 is SGHDT and CDR2 is YYEEEE in the germline V gene. CDR3 sequence reads: CASSLLDSTGSPLHF. In DNA, the CDR3 is TGTGCCAGCAGCTTGTTGGACTCCACCGGCTCACCCCTCCACTTT.

This clonotype showed up many times. The chain is built from TRBV29-1 and TRBJ2-3; TRBD2 aligns across 8 bases. V lost 4 bases and J lost 0; bases outside the gene matches: 3. Looked up from germline, CDR1 is SQVTM and CDR2 is ANQGSEA. CDR3 length: 14 residues. The CDR3 region is CSVGQRGSTDTQYF. CDR3 nucleotides: TGCAGCGTTGGCCAGCGGGGGAGCACAGATACGCAGTATTTT.

This clonotype was picked up a small number of times. The rearrangement uses TRBV4-2 and TRBJ1-4; no reliable D call. This CDR3 has 14 residues. Germline CDR1 LGHNA, CDR2 YNFKEQ. Trimming shortened V by 0 bases and J by 7 bases, and 9 bases separated the two germline ends. In DNA, the CDR3 is TGTGCCAGCAGCCAAGATGGGAGAGGTGAAAAACTGTTTTTT. Translation gives CASSQDGRGEKLFF.